This entry describes one T cell receptor beta chain. Antigen specificity is unknown. This entry belongs to a study of OX40 agonist ivuxolimab in advanced cancers. Study at large: From 23 to 79 years was the age range, with a mean of around 56 years, and about 78% were male.

The CDR3 is 14 residues long. The germline V gene encodes CDR1 MNHNY and CDR2 SVGAGI (reference sequence). J lost 10 bases, V lost 2 bases, and 4 bases had no gene match. Study conclusions and caveats: Among expanded peripheral T cells, antigen specificity went undetermined. More expanded clones were found, on average, in CD8+ than in CD4+ T cells.

Repertoires were generated with immunoSEQ multiplex PCR, while TCRdb's copy carries only in-frame clones and drops some. The sample has approximately 79,000 clones, 85% to 90% seen once. This sequence was found in an adult with an advanced solid tumor such as melanoma, head and neck, liver or kidney cancer. Sample: CD4+ or CD8+ T cells sorted from blood, taken in a trial of the OX40 agonist ivuxolimab. This sequence joins TRBV6-6 and TRBJ1-6; 8 nucleotides match TRBD1. This CDR3 is CASSYGQGGSPLHF. The DNA for the CDR3 is TGTGCCAGCAGTTACGGACAGGGAGGGTCACCCCTCCACTTT.